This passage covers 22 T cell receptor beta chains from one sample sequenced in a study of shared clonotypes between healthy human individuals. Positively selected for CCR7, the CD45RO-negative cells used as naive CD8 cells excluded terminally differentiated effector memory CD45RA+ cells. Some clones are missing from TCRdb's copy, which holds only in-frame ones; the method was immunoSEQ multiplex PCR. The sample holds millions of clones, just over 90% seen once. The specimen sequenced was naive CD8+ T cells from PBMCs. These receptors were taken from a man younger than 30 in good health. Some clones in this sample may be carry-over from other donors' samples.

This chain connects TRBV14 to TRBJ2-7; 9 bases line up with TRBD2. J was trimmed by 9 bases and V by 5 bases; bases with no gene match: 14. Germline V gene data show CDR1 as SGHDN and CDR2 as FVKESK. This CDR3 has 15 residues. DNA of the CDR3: TGTGCCAGCAGCTTGGCGGGAGGGCTTCTTGCTAGGCAGTACTTC. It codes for CASSLAGGLLARQYF.

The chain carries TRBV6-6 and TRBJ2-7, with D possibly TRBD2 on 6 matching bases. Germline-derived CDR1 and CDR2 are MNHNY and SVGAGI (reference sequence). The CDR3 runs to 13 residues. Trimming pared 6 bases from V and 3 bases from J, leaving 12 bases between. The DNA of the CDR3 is TGTGCCAGCAGGAGCGGGTTATTCTACGAGCAGTACTTC. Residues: CASRSGLFYEQYF.

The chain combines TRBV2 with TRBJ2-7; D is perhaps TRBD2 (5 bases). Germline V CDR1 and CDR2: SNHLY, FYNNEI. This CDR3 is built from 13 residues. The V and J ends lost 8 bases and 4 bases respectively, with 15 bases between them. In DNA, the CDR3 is TGTGCCAGCCGACGGACTGTCGTTTACGAGCAGTACTTC. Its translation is CASRRTVVYEQYF.

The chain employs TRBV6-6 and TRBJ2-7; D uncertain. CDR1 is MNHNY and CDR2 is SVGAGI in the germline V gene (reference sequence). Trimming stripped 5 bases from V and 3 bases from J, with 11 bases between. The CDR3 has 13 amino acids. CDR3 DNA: TGTGCCAGCAGTACGCTTGCCTTCTACGAGCAGTACTTC. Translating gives CASSTLAFYEQYF.

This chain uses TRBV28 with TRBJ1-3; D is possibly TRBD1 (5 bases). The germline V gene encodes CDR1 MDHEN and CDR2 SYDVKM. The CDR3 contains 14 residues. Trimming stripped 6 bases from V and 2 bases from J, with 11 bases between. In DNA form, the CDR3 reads TGTGCCAGCAGGATTCAGGGTACTGGAAACACCATATATTTT. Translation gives CASRIQGTGNTIYF.

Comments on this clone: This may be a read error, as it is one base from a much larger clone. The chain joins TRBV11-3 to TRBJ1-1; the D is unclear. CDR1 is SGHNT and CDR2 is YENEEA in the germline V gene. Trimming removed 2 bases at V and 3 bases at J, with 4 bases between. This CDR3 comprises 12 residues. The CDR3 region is CASSLRDTEAFF. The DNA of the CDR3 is TGTGCCAGCAGCTTAAGGGACACTGAAGCTTTCTTT.

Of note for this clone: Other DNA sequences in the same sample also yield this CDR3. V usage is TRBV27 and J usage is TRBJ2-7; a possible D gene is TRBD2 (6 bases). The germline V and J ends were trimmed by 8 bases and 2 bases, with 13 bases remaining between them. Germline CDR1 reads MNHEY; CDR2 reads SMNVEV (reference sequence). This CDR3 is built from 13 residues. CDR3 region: CASGSGGAYEQYF. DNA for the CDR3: TGTGCCAGCGGTAGCGGAGGGGCCTACGAGCAGTACTTC.

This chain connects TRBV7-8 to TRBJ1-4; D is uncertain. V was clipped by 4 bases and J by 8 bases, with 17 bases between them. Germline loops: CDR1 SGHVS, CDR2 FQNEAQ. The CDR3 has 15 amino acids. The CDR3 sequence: CASSSGSYKTEKLFF. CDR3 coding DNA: TGTGCCAGCAGCTCCGGGTCTTATAAAACGGAAAAACTGTTTTTT.

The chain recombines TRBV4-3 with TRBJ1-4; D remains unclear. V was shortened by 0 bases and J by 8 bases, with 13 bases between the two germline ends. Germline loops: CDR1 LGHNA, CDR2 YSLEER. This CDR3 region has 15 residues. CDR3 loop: CASSQERSVWEKLFF. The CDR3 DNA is TGCGCCAGCAGCCAAGAGAGGTCGGTGTGGGAAAAACTGTTTTTT.

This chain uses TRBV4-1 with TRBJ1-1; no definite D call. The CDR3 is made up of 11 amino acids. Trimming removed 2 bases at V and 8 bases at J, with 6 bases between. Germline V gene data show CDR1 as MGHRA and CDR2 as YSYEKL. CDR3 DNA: TGCGCCAGCAGCCAAAGGGAGGAAGCTTTCTTT. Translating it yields CASSQREEAFF.

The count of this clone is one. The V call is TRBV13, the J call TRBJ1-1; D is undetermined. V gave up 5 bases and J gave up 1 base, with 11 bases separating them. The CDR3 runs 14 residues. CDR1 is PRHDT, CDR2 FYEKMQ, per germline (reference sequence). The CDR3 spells CASSLAATNTEAFF. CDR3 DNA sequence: TGTGCCAGCAGCCTGGCGGCCACGAACACTGAAGCTTTCTTT.

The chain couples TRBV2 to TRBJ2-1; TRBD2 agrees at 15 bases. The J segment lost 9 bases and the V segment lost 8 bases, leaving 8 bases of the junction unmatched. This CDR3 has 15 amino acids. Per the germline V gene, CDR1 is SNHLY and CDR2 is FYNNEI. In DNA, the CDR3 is TGTGCCAGCCGTTGGACTAGCGGGAGGGTGGGTGAGCAGTTCTTC. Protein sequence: CASRWTSGRVGEQFF.

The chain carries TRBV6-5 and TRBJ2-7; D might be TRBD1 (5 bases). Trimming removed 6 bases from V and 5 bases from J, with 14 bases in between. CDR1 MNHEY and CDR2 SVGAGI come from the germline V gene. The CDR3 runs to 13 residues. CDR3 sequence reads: CASSPKGSHEQYF. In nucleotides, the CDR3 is TGTGCCAGCAGCCCCAAGGGGTCCCACGAGCAGTACTTC.

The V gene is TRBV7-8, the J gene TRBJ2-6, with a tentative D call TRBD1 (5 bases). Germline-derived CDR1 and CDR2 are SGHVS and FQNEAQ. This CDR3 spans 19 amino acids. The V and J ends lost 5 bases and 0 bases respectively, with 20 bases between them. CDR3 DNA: TGTGCCAGCAGCGGGTGGACACCCGAACGCGTCTCTGGGGCCAACGTCCTGACTTTC. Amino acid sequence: CASSGWTPERVSGANVLTF.

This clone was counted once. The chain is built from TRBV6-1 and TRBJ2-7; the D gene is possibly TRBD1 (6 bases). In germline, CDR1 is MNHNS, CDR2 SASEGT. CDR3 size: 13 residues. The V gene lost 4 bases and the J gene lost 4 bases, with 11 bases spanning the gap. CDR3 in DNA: TGTGCCAGCAGTGCGGGACACTCATACGAGCAGTACTTC. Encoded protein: CASSAGHSYEQYF.

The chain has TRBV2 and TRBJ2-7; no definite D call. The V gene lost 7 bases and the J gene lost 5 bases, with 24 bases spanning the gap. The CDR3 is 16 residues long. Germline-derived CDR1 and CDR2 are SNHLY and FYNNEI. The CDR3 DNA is TGTGCCAGCATCCCAAGCCTGATGGGGTCGGCGGACGAGCAGTACTTC. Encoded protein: CASIPSLMGSADEQYF. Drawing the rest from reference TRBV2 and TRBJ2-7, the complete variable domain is EPEVTQTPSHQVTQMGQEVILRCVPISNHLYFYWYRQILGQKVEFLVSFYNNEISEKSEIFDDQFSVERPDGSNFTLKIRSTKLEDSAMYFCASIPSLMGSADEQYFGPGTRLTVT.

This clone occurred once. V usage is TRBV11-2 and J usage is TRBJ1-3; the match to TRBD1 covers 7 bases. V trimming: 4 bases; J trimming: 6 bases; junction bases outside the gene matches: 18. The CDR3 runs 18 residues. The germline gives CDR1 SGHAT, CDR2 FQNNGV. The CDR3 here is CASSWTGPGAYAPNTIYF. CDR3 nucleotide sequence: TGTGCCAGCAGCTGGACAGGACCTGGCGCTTATGCCCCAAACACCATATATTTT. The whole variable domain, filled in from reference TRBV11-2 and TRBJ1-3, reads EAGVAQSPRYKIIEKRQSVAFWCNPISGHATLYWYQQILGQGPKLLIQFQNNGVVDDSQLPKDRFSAERLKGVDSTLKIQPAKLEDSAVYLCASSWTGPGAYAPNTIYFGEGSWLTVV.

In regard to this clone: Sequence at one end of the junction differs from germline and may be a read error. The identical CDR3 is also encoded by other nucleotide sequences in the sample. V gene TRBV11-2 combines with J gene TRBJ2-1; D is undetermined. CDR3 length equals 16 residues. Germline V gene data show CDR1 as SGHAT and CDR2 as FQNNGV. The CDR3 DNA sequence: TGTGCCAGCAGTTTAGGTTTGCTTTCCTCCTACAATGAGCAGTTCTTC. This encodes CASSLGLLSSYNEQFF.

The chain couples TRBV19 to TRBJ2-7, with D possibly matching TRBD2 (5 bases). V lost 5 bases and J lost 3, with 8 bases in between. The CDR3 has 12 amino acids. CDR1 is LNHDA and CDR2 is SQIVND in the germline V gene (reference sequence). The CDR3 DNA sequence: TGTGCCAGTAGTCCCGAGGGCTACGAGCAGTACTTC. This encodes CASSPEGYEQYF.

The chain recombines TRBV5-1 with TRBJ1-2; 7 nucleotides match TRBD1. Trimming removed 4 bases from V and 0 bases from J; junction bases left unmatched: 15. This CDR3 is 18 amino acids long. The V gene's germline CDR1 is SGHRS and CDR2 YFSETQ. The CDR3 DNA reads TGCGCCAGCAGCGCCCACCCCGGGACAGCTATGACTAACTATGGCTACACCTTC. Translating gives CASSAHPGTAMTNYGYTF.

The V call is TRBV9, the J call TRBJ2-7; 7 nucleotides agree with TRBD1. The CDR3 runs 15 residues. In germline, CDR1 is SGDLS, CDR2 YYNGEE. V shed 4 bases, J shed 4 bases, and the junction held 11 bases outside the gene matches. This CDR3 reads CASSPGGQIGYEQYF. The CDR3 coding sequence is TGTGCCAGCAGCCCAGGGGGACAGATCGGTTACGAGCAGTACTTC. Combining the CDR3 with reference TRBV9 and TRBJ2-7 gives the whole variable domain DSGVTQTPKHLITATGQRVTLRCSPRSGDLSVYWYQQSLDQGLQFLIQYYNGEERAKGNILERFSAQQFPDLHSELNLSSLELGDSALYFCASSPGGQIGYEQYFGPGTRLTVT.

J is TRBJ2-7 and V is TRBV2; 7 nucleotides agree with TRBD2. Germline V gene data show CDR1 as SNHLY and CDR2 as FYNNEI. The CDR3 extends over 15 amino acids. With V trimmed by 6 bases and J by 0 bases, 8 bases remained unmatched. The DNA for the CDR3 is TGTGCCAGCAGCCCGAGTCGGACTAGCTCCTACGAGCAGTACTTC. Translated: CASSPSRTSSYEQYF. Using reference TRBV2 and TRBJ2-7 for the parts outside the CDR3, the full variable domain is EPEVTQTPSHQVTQMGQEVILRCVPISNHLYFYWYRQILGQKVEFLVSFYNNEISEKSEIFDDQFSVERPDGSNFTLKIRSTKLEDSAMYFCASSPSRTSSYEQYFGPGTRLTVT.